One T cell receptor (beta chain) is described in this entry. Its specific antigen is unknown. Base qualities are not recorded, but no much larger clone differs from it by a single base. The sample originates from a study of OX40 agonist ivuxolimab in advanced cancers. Concerning the study at large: Ivuxolimab was an agonistic, fully human IgG2 monoclonal antibody directed against OX40 (CD134), a costimulatory receptor. Intravenous ivuxolimab was administered to patients every 2 weeks at six dose levels: 0.01, 0.1, 0.3, 1.5, 3 and 10 mg/kg. Of the roughly 50 dose-escalation patients, hepatocellular carcinoma was present in roughly 19, melanoma in some 15, renal cell carcinoma in 9 and head and neck cancer in 9. A male proportion of roughly 80% and a mean age of around 60 years, ranging from roughly 23 to 79, were recorded for the dose-escalation cohort. Patients were allowed to have had prior anti-PD-1, anti-PD-L1 or anti-CTLA-4 therapy, and 30% to 50% of the dose-escalation patients had previously received checkpoint inhibitors. Three dose-escalation patients achieved partial responses, one with hepatocellular carcinoma and two with cutaneous melanoma. The purpose of peripheral TCRbeta sequencing was to test whether ivuxolimab changed TCR sequence diversity and led to clonal T-cell expansion. The monotherapy dose-escalation portion (N ≈ 56 patients) of the phase I ivuxolimab trial is reported in the paper. Overall study results and their limits: Low levels of normalized T-cell clonal expansion were also shown by some nonresponding patients. Partial responders in the 0.1-3.0 mg/kg groups had among the lowest normalized peripheral clonal expansion, especially among CD8+ T cells. Antigen specificity was not determined for the clonally expanded peripheral T cells. At doses of 0.1 to 3.0 mg/kg, clonal expansion of both CD4+ and CD8+ T cells in blood was seen between baseline and week 6. After ivuxolimab, expanded clones were on average more numerous among CD8+ T cells than among CD4+ T cells.

The trial excluded patients who had a history of autoimmune disease or who were on systemic immunosuppression. In every dose cohort, peripheral blood was drawn for TCR sequencing at baseline, cycle 4 day 1, and cycle 7 day 1. The samples were taken from a phase I, first-in-human, multicenter, open-label dose-escalation trial of ivuxolimab. The trial enrolled adults with locally advanced or metastatic head and neck squamous cell, hepatocellular, melanoma or renal cell carcinoma. CD4+ and CD8+ T cells were sorted separately from peripheral blood before TCR sequencing. For sequencing of the TCRbeta CDR3 region, genomic DNA was extracted from the sorted cells. The immunoSEQ Assay was used to sequence the TCRbeta CDR3 regions. TCRdb obtained this table from immuneACCESS and retained in-frame rearrangements with V and J assigned. These tables miss some clones; where compared with another copy, unresolved V genes account for less than half of the shortfall, and the remainder is unexplained. This sample is represented by roughly 70,000 clones; around 85% of them were singletons. The top ten clonotypes cover about 0.7% of the sample.

The clonotype comes from an adult with an advanced solid tumor such as melanoma, head and neck, liver or kidney cancer. The material sequenced was CD4+ or CD8+ T cells sorted from blood, taken in a trial of the OX40 agonist ivuxolimab.

CDR3 protein: CASRGGGSSGNTIYF. Here is the DNA: TGTGCCAGCAGGGGTGGGGGAAGCTCTGGAAACACCATATATTTT. The chain couples TRBV6-6 to TRBJ1-3; matching of 5 bases hints at TRBD1 as the D gene. V is clipped by 6 bases and J by 0 bases, and the sequence between their germline boundaries is 12 bases long. CDR1 and CDR2, per the germline V gene (reference sequence), are MNHNY and SVGAGI. Inclusive of the bounding cysteine and phenylalanine, the CDR3 is 15 residues long. Of all the DNA, just the CDR3 is kept, 45 bases in frame from base 1.